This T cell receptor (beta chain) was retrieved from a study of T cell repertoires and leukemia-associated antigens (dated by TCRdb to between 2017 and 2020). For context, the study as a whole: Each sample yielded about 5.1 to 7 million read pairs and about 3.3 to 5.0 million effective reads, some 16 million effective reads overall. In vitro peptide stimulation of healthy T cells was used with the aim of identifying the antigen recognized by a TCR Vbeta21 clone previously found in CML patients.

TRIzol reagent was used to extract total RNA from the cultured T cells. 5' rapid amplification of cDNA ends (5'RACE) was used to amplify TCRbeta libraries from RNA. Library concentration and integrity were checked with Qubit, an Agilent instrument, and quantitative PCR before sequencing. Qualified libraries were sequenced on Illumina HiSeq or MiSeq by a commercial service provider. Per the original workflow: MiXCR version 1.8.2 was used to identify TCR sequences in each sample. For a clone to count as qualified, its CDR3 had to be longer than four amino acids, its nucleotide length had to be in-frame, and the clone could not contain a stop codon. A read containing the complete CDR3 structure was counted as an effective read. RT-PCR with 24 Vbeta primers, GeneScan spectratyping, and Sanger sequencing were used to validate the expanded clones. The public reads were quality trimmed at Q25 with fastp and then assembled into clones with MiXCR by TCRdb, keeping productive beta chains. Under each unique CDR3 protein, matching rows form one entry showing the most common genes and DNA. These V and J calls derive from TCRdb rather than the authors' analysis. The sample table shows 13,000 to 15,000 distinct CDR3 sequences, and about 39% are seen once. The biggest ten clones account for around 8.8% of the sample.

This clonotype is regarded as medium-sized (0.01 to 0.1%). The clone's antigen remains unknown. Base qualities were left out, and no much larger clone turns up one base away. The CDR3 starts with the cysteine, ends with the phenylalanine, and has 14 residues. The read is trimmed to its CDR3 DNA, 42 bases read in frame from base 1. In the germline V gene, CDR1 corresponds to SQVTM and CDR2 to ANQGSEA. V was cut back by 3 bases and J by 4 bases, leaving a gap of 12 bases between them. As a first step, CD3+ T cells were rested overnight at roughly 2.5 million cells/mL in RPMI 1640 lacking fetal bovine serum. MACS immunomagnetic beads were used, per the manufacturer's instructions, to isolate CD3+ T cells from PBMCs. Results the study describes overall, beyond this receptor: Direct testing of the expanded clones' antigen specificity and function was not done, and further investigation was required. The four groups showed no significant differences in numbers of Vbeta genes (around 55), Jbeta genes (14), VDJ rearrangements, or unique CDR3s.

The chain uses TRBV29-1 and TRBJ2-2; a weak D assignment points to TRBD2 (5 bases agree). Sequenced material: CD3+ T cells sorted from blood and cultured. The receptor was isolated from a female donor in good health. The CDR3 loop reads CSVEAGGGTGELFF. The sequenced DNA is TGCAGCGTTGAGGCGGGCGGTGGCACCGGGGAGCTGTTTTTT.